The 26 T cell receptor beta chains given below trace back to one sample, sequenced in a study of PD-L1 blockade in urothelial cancer. Data came from immunoSEQ multiplex PCR; TCRdb stores just in-frame clones and leaves some out. The sample carries about 120,000 clones, approximately 90% recorded once. Time point of the sample: peripheral blood 6 weeks after treatment start. The material was PBMCs, obtained around atezolizumab (anti-PD-L1) treatment. The receptors come from a man in his sixties with urothelial cancer.

The chain recombines TRBV6-4 with TRBJ2-3, with a weak D call TRBD1 (6 bases). The V gene lost 7 bases and the J gene lost 6 bases, with 11 bases spanning the gap. There are 12 residues in the CDR3. Germline lookup yields CDR1 MRHNA and CDR2 SNTAGT. CDR3: CASTRGYDTQYF. Here the CDR3 DNA reads TGTGCCAGCACCAGGGGATACGATACGCAGTATTTT.

This chain joins TRBV6-5 and TRBJ1-3; D is possibly TRBD1 (6 bases). With 4 bases removed from V and 0 bases from J, the gap between germline ends came to 10 bases. Germline loops: CDR1 MNHEY, CDR2 SVGAGI. The CDR3 is 15 amino acids. In DNA, the CDR3 is TGTGCCAGCAGTTCAACAGGGTACTCTGGAAACACCATATATTTT. Translated: CASSSTGYSGNTIYF.

This chain links TRBV28 with TRBJ1-6; 12 bases map to TRBD1. Germline V lookup: CDR1 MDHEN, CDR2 SYDVKM. After removal of 5 bases from V and 14 bases from J, the junction contained 10 bases not matched to a gene. The CDR3 is 15 amino acids. CDR3 in amino acids: CASSPSGTGGFTLHF. The CDR3 coding sequence is TGTGCCAGCAGTCCGTCCGGGACAGGGGGCTTTACCCTCCACTTT.

V is TRBV28 and J is TRBJ2-3; 7 nucleotides line up with TRBD2. V dropped 8 bases and J dropped 4; count of bases not matched to a gene: 9. There are 14 residues in the CDR3. In germline, CDR1 is MDHEN, CDR2 SYDVKM. The DNA of the CDR3 is TGTGCCAGCCTAGACGGGAGCGGGGCAGATACGCAGTATTTT. It yields the protein CASLDGSGADTQYF.

The rearrangement joins TRBV10-1 to TRBJ1-1; 7 nucleotides align to TRBD1. Losses at the gene ends were 6 bases for V and 3 bases for J; bases not matched to a gene: 10. Germline V lookup: CDR1 WNHNN, CDR2 SYGVQD (reference sequence). The CDR3 spans 15 residues. CDR3 DNA sequence: TGCGCCAGCAGCCGGAGGAGACAGGGAGACACTGAAGCTTTCTTT. Protein: CASSRRRQGDTEAFF.

This chain joins TRBV7-9 and TRBJ2-7; D is unclear. The CDR3 length is 12 residues. Looked up from germline, CDR1 is SEHNR and CDR2 is FQNEAQ (reference sequence). V lost 6 bases and J lost 5, with 11 bases in between. CDR3 loop: CASSPLADEQYF. CDR3 DNA sequence: TGTGCCAGCAGTCCCCTGGCCGACGAGCAGTACTTC.

V gene TRBV4-3 combines with J gene TRBJ2-3, with 13 bases lining up with TRBD2. V was clipped by 1 base and J by 1 base; unmatched bases: 5. The germline V gene encodes CDR1 LGHNA and CDR2 YSLEER. The CDR3 is made up of 18 amino acids. In DNA form, the CDR3 reads TGCGCCAGCAGCCAAGGTCTAACTAGCGGGGGGGGCACAGATACGCAGTATTTT. The encoded protein is CASSQGLTSGGGTDTQYF.

The V and J genes are TRBV29-1 and TRBJ2-1, with D possibly TRBD1 on 6 matching bases. CDR3 length: 15 residues. V was pared by 5 bases and J by 0 bases, with 14 bases between. CDR1 and CDR2 from the germline V gene are SQVTM and ANQGSEA. The CDR3 loop is CSVTYRDPSYNEQFF. In DNA, the CDR3 is TGCAGCGTTACCTACAGGGACCCCTCCTACAATGAGCAGTTCTTC.

The gene calls are TRBV28 and TRBJ2-7; the match to TRBD2 covers 11 bases. The V gene's germline CDR1 is MDHEN and CDR2 SYDVKM. V trimming: 11 bases; J trimming: 3 bases; junction bases outside the gene matches: 3. The CDR3 contains 12 residues. In DNA, the CDR3 is TGTGCCGGTAGCGGGGGGGACTACGAGCAGTACTTC. Encoded protein: CAGSGGDYEQYF.

In DNA, the CDR3 is TGCGCCAGCAGCTTGGGATCCCCGGGGTGGTCGGGATACCAAGAGACCCAGTACTTC. Translating it yields CASSLGSPGWSGYQETQYF. The genes are TRBV5-1 and TRBJ2-5; D might be TRBD2 (5 bases). The germline CDR1 and CDR2 sequences are SGHRS and YFSETQ. The CDR3 contains 19 residues. V was pared by 0 bases and J by 0 bases, with 21 bases between.

CDR3 bases: TGTGCCAGCAGCACCGGACAGCTGGTCGCCTCAGGGGCCAACGTCCTGACTTTC. Translating it yields CASSTGQLVASGANVLTF. The chain uses TRBV5-6 and TRBJ2-6; the D gene is possibly TRBD1 (6 bases). V lost 4 bases and J 4 bases, leaving 21 bases between the germline ends. The CDR3 totals 18 residues. Germline CDR1 is SGHDT and CDR2 is YYEEEE.

The chain combines TRBV9 with TRBJ1-2; tentative D call: TRBD1 (6 bases). CDR3 length: 17 amino acids. Per germline, CDR1 SGDLS and CDR2 YYNGEE. The germline V and J ends were trimmed by 3 bases and 5 bases, with 23 bases remaining between them. CDR3 bases: TGTGCCAGCAGCGCCCATGGGGGCAGGGCCGGGATTTATGGCTACACCTTC. Residues: CASSAHGGRAGIYGYTF.

V usage is TRBV4-3 and J usage is TRBJ2-7, with TRBD1 matching 10 bases. CDR3 length equals 19 residues. V trimming: 3 bases; J trimming: 1 base; junction bases outside the gene matches: 15. Germline V CDR1 and CDR2: LGHNA, YSLEER. The CDR3 loop is CASSQGKGAGQGLSYEQYF. Here the CDR3 DNA reads TGCGCCAGCAGCCAGGGAAAGGGGGCGGGACAGGGGTTGTCCTACGAGCAGTACTTC.

The rearrangement uses TRBV7-9 and TRBJ2-3; D unclear. V shed 6 bases and J shed 2 bases, with 12 bases lying between them. The CDR3 totals 14 residues. Germline-derived CDR1 and CDR2 are SEHNR and FQNEAQ (reference sequence). CDR3 protein: CASSGHRSTDTQYF. For the CDR3, the DNA is TGTGCCAGCAGTGGTCACAGATCCACAGATACGCAGTATTTT. Based on the CDR3 plus reference TRBV7-9 and TRBJ2-3, the full variable domain is DTGVSQNPRHKITKRGQNVTFRCDPISEHNRLYWYRQTLGQGPEFLTYFQNEAQLEKSRLLSDRFSAERPKGSFSTLEIQRTEQGDSAMYLCASSGHRSTDTQYFGPGTRLTVL.

The chain recombines TRBV7-2 with TRBJ1-1, with 9 nucleotides matching TRBD1. This CDR3 spans 16 amino acids. Germline CDR1 reads SGHTA; CDR2 reads FQGNSA. V gave up 1 base and J gave up 5 bases; unmatched junction bases: 8. This chain's CDR3 is CASSLDVGTGQTEAFF. CDR3 bases: TGTGCCAGCAGCTTAGACGTCGGGACAGGGCAGACTGAAGCTTTCTTT. Variable domain in full (rest from reference TRBV7-2 and TRBJ1-1): GAGVSQSPSNKVTEKGKDVELRCDPISGHTALYWYRQSLGQGLEFLIYFQGNSAPDKSGLPSDRFSAERTGGSVSTLTIQRTQQEDSAVYLCASSLDVGTGQTEAFFGQGTRLTVV.

This clone was detected only once. This chain joins TRBV5-1 and TRBJ2-7; maybe TRBD2 (5 bases). Germline V gene lookup returns CDR1 SGHRS and CDR2 YFSETQ. V lost 4 bases and J 5 bases, leaving 16 bases between the germline ends. This CDR3 spans 14 amino acids. CDR3 sequence reads: CASSRDLALNEQYF. DNA of the CDR3: TGCGCCAGCAGCCGAGATCTAGCTCTGAACGAGCAGTACTTC.

In this sample, this clone turned up once. The chain links TRBV6-1 to TRBJ1-2; no clear D. The V gene's germline CDR1 is MNHNS and CDR2 SASEGT. The CDR3 has 13 residues. V dropped 11 bases and J dropped 4 bases, with 17 bases sitting between them. The CDR3 sequence is CASLELIGYGYTF. The CDR3 region has the DNA TGTGCCTCCCTTGAGTTAATTGGCTATGGCTACACCTTC.

The V call is TRBV15, the J call TRBJ2-5; D uncertain. Trimming stripped 0 bases from V and 5 bases from J, with 13 bases between. Germline CDR1 is LNHNV and CDR2 is YYDKDF (reference sequence). The CDR3 is 15 residues long. CDR3 sequence reads: CATSRDWLGHETQYF. As DNA, the CDR3 is TGTGCCACCAGCAGAGACTGGCTAGGTCATGAGACCCAGTACTTC. Combining the CDR3 with reference TRBV15 and TRBJ2-5 gives the whole variable domain DAMVIQNPRYQVTQFGKPVTLSCSQTLNHNVMYWYQQKSSQAPKLLFHYYDKDFNNEADTPDNFQSRRPNTSFCFLDIRSPGLGDTAMYLCATSRDWLGHETQYFGPGTRLLVL.

This clone showed up just a few times. J is TRBJ2-3 and V is TRBV9; 8 bases align to TRBD2. The CDR3 runs to 14 residues. Germline CDR1 is SGDLS and CDR2 is YYNGEE. Trimming at V came to 7 bases and at J to 5 bases, leaving 9 bases not matched to a gene. The CDR3 protein is CASRRGAGGDTQYF. The CDR3 DNA reads as TGTGCCAGCCGGCGGGGGGCGGGAGGAGATACGCAGTATTTT. Full variable domain (rest looked up from reference TRBV9 and TRBJ2-3): DSGVTQTPKHLITATGQRVTLRCSPRSGDLSVYWYQQSLDQGLQFLIQYYNGEERAKGNILERFSAQQFPDLHSELNLSSLELGDSALYFCASRRGAGGDTQYFGPGTRLTVL.

CDR3: CASRPIQGPTDTQYF. In DNA form, the CDR3 reads TGTGCCAGCAGGCCCATACAGGGGCCCACAGATACGCAGTATTTT. The V gene is TRBV7-2, the J gene TRBJ2-3, with 7 bases lining up with TRBD1. CDR1 is SGHTA and CDR2 is FQGNSA in the germline V gene. The CDR3 totals 15 residues. V shed 6 bases and J 2 bases; nucleotides not matched to a gene: 8.

This rearrangement joins TRBV2 to TRBJ1-1; a possible D gene is TRBD1 (5 bases). This CDR3 spans 13 amino acids. Germline CDR1 SNHLY, CDR2 FYNNEI. V lost 4 bases, J lost 8 bases, and 14 bases lay in between. The CDR3 coding sequence is TGTGCCAGCAGTGTCCAGGGTGGTAACGAAGCTTTCTTT. Its translation is CASSVQGGNEAFF.

The chain recombines TRBV19 with TRBJ1-2; 7 nucleotides line up with TRBD1. J lost 1 base, V lost 6 bases, and 5 bases had no gene match. CDR3 length equals 14 residues. Germline V CDR1 and CDR2: LNHDA, SQIVND (reference sequence). CDR3 coding DNA: TGTGCCAGTAGAAACAACAGGGGTAACTATGGCTACACCTTC. Its protein is CASRNNRGNYGYTF.

This chain connects TRBV5-5 to TRBJ2-7; no firm D call. The CDR3 totals 14 residues. Trimming took off 0 bases at V and 3 bases at J, with 10 bases between the two ends. Germline CDR1 SGHKS, CDR2 YYEKEE (reference sequence). The CDR3 sequence: CASSLGAVVYEQYF. In DNA, the CDR3 is TGTGCCAGCAGCTTGGGGGCCGTGGTCTACGAGCAGTACTTC. Using reference TRBV5-5 and TRBJ2-7 for the parts outside the CDR3, the full variable domain is DAGVTQSPTHLIKTRGQQVTLRCSPISGHKSVSWYQQVLGQGPQFIFQYYEKEERGRGNFPDRFSARQFPNYSSELNVNALLLGDSALYLCASSLGAVVYEQYFGPGTRLTVT.

V is TRBV18 and J is TRBJ1-1; a weak D match, TRBD1 (6 bases). V gave up 6 bases and J gave up 6 bases, with 14 bases separating them. Germline values: CDR1 KGHSH, CDR2 LQKENI. The CDR3 sequence is 13 residues long. In nucleotides, the CDR3 is TGTGCCAGCTCGCTAAGGGACATAGCTGAAGCTTTCTTT. Its protein product is CASSLRDIAEAFF.

The rearrangement uses TRBV5-1 and TRBJ1-6, with TRBD1 as a possible D gene (6 bases). The V end lost 0 bases, the J end lost 9 bases, and 10 bases lay between the germline ends. Germline V gene lookup returns CDR1 SGHRS and CDR2 YFSETQ. The CDR3 contains 14 residues. DNA of the CDR3: TGCGCCAGCAGCTTGGCGGGGGGCGGTTCACCCCTCCACTTT. Protein: CASSLAGGGSPLHF.

The chain employs TRBV7-3 and TRBJ2-3; D is perhaps TRBD2 (6 bases). V lost 5 bases to trimming and J lost 2 bases, with 14 bases between them. CDR1 is SGHTA and CDR2 is FQGTGA in the germline V gene. This CDR3 comprises 15 residues. CDR3 residues: CASSPGGGPTDTQYF. CDR3 nucleotides: TGTGCCAGCAGCCCCGGGGGAGGTCCCACAGATACGCAGTATTTT.